Below are 10 T cell receptor beta chains sequenced from a single sample in a study of spatial heterogeneity in lung cancer. Time point noted: sample taken at primary tumor resection. Unsorted whole RNA of tumor, nontumor lung or frozen PBMC was sequenced. From the 5' RACE reads, TCRdb called clonotypes with MiXCR, one entry per CDR3 protein. The repertoire holds roughly 21,000 distinct CDR3 sequences, with 3% to 4% as singletons. The source material was PBMCs, sampled at surgery. The receptor source for this set is a female donor with early-stage non-small cell lung cancer.

Ten or more counts support this clonotype. The rearrangement uses TRBV7-3 and TRBJ2-1; the match to TRBD2 covers 7 bases. J lost 8 bases, V lost 5 bases, and 9 bases had no gene match. The CDR3 covers 14 residues. Germline V CDR1 and CDR2: SGHTA, FQGTGA. The CDR3 DNA sequence: TGTGCCAGCAGCCGGCGGGAGTCCAGCCATGAGCAGTTCTTC. This translates into CASSRRESSHEQFF.

This clonotype was seen ten or more times. J is TRBJ1-5 and V is TRBV7-3; D gene uncertain. Germline V CDR1 and CDR2: SGHTA, FQGTGA. Trimming took off 7 bases at V and 7 bases at J, with 29 bases between the two ends. The CDR3 is 18 amino acids. The CDR3 reads CASTPVSPGTSREQPQHF. CDR3 sequence (DNA): TGTGCCAGCACCCCTGTCTCTCCAGGAACCAGTCGGGAACAGCCCCAGCATTTT.

This clonotype was seen ten or more times. This sequence joins TRBV25-1 and TRBJ2-7; D is possibly TRBD2 (5 bases). The length of the CDR3 is 15 residues. Deletions cut 5 bases from V and 1 base from J, with 15 bases between. Per the germline V gene, CDR1 is MGHDK and CDR2 is SYGVNS. The DNA for the CDR3 is TGTGCCAGCAGTACCACTAGGGCGGGTTCCTACGAGCAGTACTTC. This codes for CASSTTRAGSYEQYF.

This clonotype was seen at least ten times. The gene calls are TRBV5-1 and TRBJ1-1, with 7 bases aligning to TRBD1. CDR3 size: 15 residues. J lost 1 base, V lost 0 bases, and 3 bases had no gene match. CDR1 is SGHRS and CDR2 is YFSETQ in the germline V gene. In nucleotides, the CDR3 is TGCGCCAGCAGCTTGGAAGGGGGCCCGAACACTGAAGCTTTCTTT. It yields the protein CASSLEGGPNTEAFF.

This rearrangement joins TRBV7-9 to TRBJ1-3; unclear D gene. Germline V gives CDR1 SEHNR, CDR2 FQNEAQ (reference sequence). The CDR3 runs to 14 residues. Between the trimmed V and J ends, which lost 1 base and 0 bases, there was a span of 4 bases. CDR3 residues: CASSLVDSGNTIYF. The CDR3 DNA is TGTGCCAGCAGCTTAGTTGACTCTGGAAACACCATATATTTT.

This clonotype has ten or more counts. CDR3 nucleotides: TGTGCCAGCAGCTTTGAACTAGTTGGCTACACCTTC. Its translation: CASSFELVGYTF. V and J are TRBV5-5 and TRBJ1-2; unclear D gene. V was trimmed by 2 bases and J by 7 bases, leaving 9 bases between them. There are 12 residues in the CDR3. CDR1 SGHKS and CDR2 YYEKEE come from the germline V gene (reference sequence). The variable domain in full, with the rest retrieved from reference TRBV5-5 and TRBJ1-2, is DAGVTQSPTHLIKTRGQQVTLRCSPISGHKSVSWYQQVLGQGPQFIFQYYEKEERGRGNFPDRFSARQFPNYSSELNVNALLLGDSALYLCASSFELVGYTFGSGTRLTVV.

This clonotype was observed many times. The V call is TRBV5-1, the J call TRBJ2-3, with no clear D. This CDR3 comprises 15 residues. Germline CDR1 reads SGHRS; CDR2 reads YFSETQ. The V end was cut by 1 base, the J end by 4 bases, with 13 bases between. This CDR3 reads CASSLREASPDTQYF. CDR3 DNA sequence: TGCGCCAGCAGCTTGCGCGAGGCCAGTCCAGATACGCAGTATTTT.

This clonotype was observed many times. This chain uses TRBV6-5 with TRBJ2-3; D is possibly TRBD2 (5 bases). The V gene's germline CDR1 is MNHEY and CDR2 SVGAGI. The CDR3 covers 10 residues. V dropped 9 bases and J dropped 10 bases, with 11 bases sitting between them. The CDR3 protein is CARPGNPQYF. In DNA form, the CDR3 reads TGTGCCAGACCGGGGAATCCGCAGTATTTT.

This clonotype has a count of ten or more. The chain couples TRBV27 to TRBJ2-4, with D hard to call. Trimming shortened V by 5 bases and J by 1 base, and 9 bases separated the two germline ends. Germline V gene sequence: CDR1 MNHEY, CDR2 SMNVEV (reference sequence). CDR3 size: 14 residues. The CDR3 reads CASSAMGAKNIQYF. The CDR3 DNA is TGTGCCAGCAGTGCCATGGGGGCCAAAAACATTCAGTACTTC.

This clonotype was counted at least ten times. The chain uses TRBV12-3 or TRBV12-4 and TRBJ1-4; 7 positions agree with TRBD1. The V gene end was trimmed by 6 bases and the J gene end by 0 bases; junction bases not matched to a gene: 13. The CDR3 is 18 residues long. The CDR3 spells CASRSQQGRWATNEKLFF. CDR3 nucleotide sequence: TGTGCCAGCAGGTCTCAACAGGGGAGGTGGGCAACTAATGAAAAACTGTTTTTT.